This passage covers 16 T cell receptor beta chains from one sample sequenced in a study of T-cell reconstitution after alpha-beta-depleted transplantation in children. Library preparation (for TCRbeta) was performed with unique molecular identifiers. From the PCR reads, TCRdb called clonotypes with MiXCR, one entry per CDR3 protein. The table records some 260,000 distinct CDR3 sequences, roughly a quarter of them present only once. The sequencing used PBMCs, mostly from graft donor cells, collected 360 days after TCRalphabeta/CD19-depleted stem cell transplant. The receptor source for this set is a female patient between 2 and 15 years old who had a stem cell transplant for congenital amegakaryocytic thrombocytopenia, so the T cells may come from the graft donor.

The rearrangement uses TRBV28 and TRBJ2-3; 7 bases agree with TRBD2. Germline CDR1 is MDHEN and CDR2 is SYDVKM. J gave up 4 bases and V 5 bases, and 9 bases lay outside the gene matches. The CDR3 sequence is 15 residues long. CDR3 sequence: CASSATGGRADTQYF. The DNA for the CDR3 is TGTGCCAGCAGTGCCACTGGCGGGAGAGCAGATACGCAGTATTTT.

This clonotype came up many times. The CDR3 is CASSLRRSEAFF. The CDR3 coding sequence is TGTGCCAGCAGTTTGAGGCGTTCTGAAGCTTTCTTT. The chain combines TRBV12-3 or TRBV12-4 with TRBJ1-1, with D unresolved. The CDR3 contains 12 residues. Trimming pared 3 bases from V and 6 bases from J, leaving 8 bases between.

The chain employs TRBV3-1 and TRBJ1-1, with D possibly TRBD1 on 6 matching bases. Between the trimmed V and J ends, which lost 3 bases and 3 bases, there was a span of 26 bases. Germline V gene data show CDR1 as LGHDT and CDR2 as YNNKEL (reference sequence). The CDR3 length is 19 residues. The CDR3, as DNA: TGTGCCAGCAGCCATGATTACGTGACAGGTTGGCATACGGACACTGAAGCTTTCTTT. This sequence encodes CASSHDYVTGWHTDTEAFF.

V gene TRBV20-1 combines with J gene TRBJ1-1; TRBD1 agrees at 12 bases. Germline CDR1 reads DFQATT; CDR2 reads SNEGSKA (reference sequence). The CDR3 is 15 amino acids. J lost 0 bases, V lost 6 bases, and 5 bases had no gene match. CDR3 DNA sequence: TGCAGTGCCCCGGGACAGGGGGCCTTGAACACTGAAGCTTTCTTT. Translated, it gives CSAPGQGALNTEAFF.

In its sample, this clonotype was seen a few times. The rearrangement links TRBV27 to TRBJ1-1, with a weak D call TRBD1 (5 bases). V dropped 3 bases and J dropped 3 bases, with 11 bases sitting between them. From germline, CDR1 is MNHEY and CDR2 SMNVEV (reference sequence). This CDR3 is 14 amino acids long. The CDR3 DNA follows: TGTGCCAGCAGTTTGTCAGGGCGGCACACTGAAGCTTTCTTT. Translating gives CASSLSGRHTEAFF.

This clonotype was observed many times. The chain uses TRBV4-1 and TRBJ1-2; the match to TRBD1 covers 9 bases. Germline V CDR1 and CDR2: MGHRA, YSYEKL. V was pared by 4 bases and J by 1 base, with 4 bases of the junction left unmatched. The CDR3 extends over 15 amino acids. This chain's CDR3 is CASSLRDRVNYGYTF. CDR3 nucleotide sequence: TGCGCCAGCAGCCTCCGGGACAGGGTTAACTATGGCTACACCTTC.

This clonotype was detected a few times. V and J are TRBV11-2 and TRBJ2-5; D is unclear. Between the trimmed V and J ends, which lost 2 bases and 7 bases, there was a span of 8 bases. This CDR3 spans 12 amino acids. The V gene's germline CDR1 is SGHAT and CDR2 FQNNGV. The CDR3 DNA is TGTGCCAGCAGCTTACCTTCGGGGACCCAGTACTTC. Translating gives CASSLPSGTQYF. Looking up the rest from reference TRBV11-2 and TRBJ2-5 gives the full variable domain: EAGVAQSPRYKIIEKRQSVAFWCNPISGHATLYWYQQILGQGPKLLIQFQNNGVVDDSQLPKDRFSAERLKGVDSTLKIQPAKLEDSAVYLCASSLPSGTQYFGPGTRLLVL.

This clonotype was observed a handful of times. V gene TRBV20-1 combines with J gene TRBJ2-7, with D tentatively TRBD1 or TRBD2 (5 bases each). Trimming shortened V by 6 bases and J by 5 bases, and 17 bases separated the two germline ends. Looked up from germline, CDR1 is DFQATT and CDR2 is SNEGSKA (reference sequence). The CDR3 spans 13 residues. The CDR3 sequence is CSAEGPARNEQYF. The CDR3 nucleotides read TGCAGTGCAGAGGGACCGGCGCGGAACGAGCAGTACTTC.

The chain employs TRBV20-1 and TRBJ1-6; no clear D gene. This CDR3 is 14 amino acids long. Germline V gives CDR1 DFQATT, CDR2 SNEGSKA (reference sequence). Trimming stripped 5 bases from V and 11 bases from J, with 19 bases between. CDR3 DNA: TGCAGTGCTCACAGACCTACCAGTGGGGCACCCCTCCACTTT. This sequence encodes CSAHRPTSGAPLHF.

The CDR3 is CASKPLTSGHEADTQYF. DNA of the CDR3: TGTGCCAGTAAACCTCTTACTAGCGGACATGAGGCAGATACGCAGTATTTT. The rearrangement uses TRBV19 and TRBJ2-3; TRBD2 agrees at 8 bases. The junction had 16 bases not matched to a gene; V was cut back by 7 bases and J by 4 bases. CDR1 and CDR2 from the germline V gene are LNHDA and SQIVND (reference sequence). CDR3 length: 17 amino acids.

This clonotype was seen a few times. The chain combines TRBV20-1 with TRBJ1-1; D perhaps matches TRBD1 (6 bases). This CDR3 is 15 amino acids long. The germline gives CDR1 DFQATT, CDR2 SNEGSKA (reference sequence). Trimming took 7 bases from V and 5 from J, leaving 23 bases between them. CDR3 DNA sequence: TGCAGTGAAGAAACGGGACATCTCAAAAAGACTGAAGCTTTCTTT. Translated: CSEETGHLKKTEAFF.

The chain couples TRBV20-1 to TRBJ1-3; D call uncertain. Germline lookup yields CDR1 DFQATT and CDR2 SNEGSKA (reference sequence). The germline V and J ends were trimmed by 3 bases and 3 bases, with 18 bases remaining between them. The CDR3 extends over 16 amino acids. CDR3 in DNA: TGCAGTGCTAGTTCCAGGCCACCGTTCCGTGGAAACACCATATATTTT. Translation: CSASSRPPFRGNTIYF.

The V gene is TRBV7-6, the J gene TRBJ2-7, with no clear D. The CDR3 loop spans 15 amino acids. The V and J ends lost 1 base and 0 bases respectively, with 10 bases between them. Germline lookup yields CDR1 SGHVS and CDR2 FNYEAQ. The CDR3 protein is CASSLEIDSSYEQYF. CDR3 DNA: TGTGCCAGCAGCTTAGAAATCGATAGCTCCTACGAGCAGTACTTC.

The chain couples TRBV11-2 to TRBJ2-5; D is undetermined. Germline V gene data show CDR1 as SGHAT and CDR2 as FQNNGV. The CDR3 sequence is 17 residues long. Trimming pared 1 base from V and 5 bases from J, leaving 20 bases between. CDR3 nucleotides: TGTGCCAGCAGCTTAGGAGGCTGGGTGGGCTTCCGGGAGACCCAGTACTTC. Its protein is CASSLGGWVGFRETQYF.

The chain combines TRBV12-3 or TRBV12-4 with TRBJ1-1; D is ambiguous. This CDR3 contains 14 residues. Trimming took off 7 bases at V and 3 bases at J, with 15 bases between the two ends. CDR3 sequence (DNA): TGTGCCAGCAATAACCAGGATTCTTACACTGAAGCTTTCTTT. Translated: CASNNQDSYTEAFF.

The chain joins TRBV7-8 to TRBJ1-6; D may be TRBD1 (5 bases). Between the trimmed V and J ends, which lost 1 base and 7 bases, there was a span of 11 bases. Germline V lookup: CDR1 SGHVS, CDR2 FQNEAQ. There are 15 residues in the CDR3. This chain's CDR3 is CASSLVGRANSPLHF. DNA of the CDR3: TGTGCCAGCAGCTTAGTAGGCAGGGCGAATTCACCCCTCCACTTT.